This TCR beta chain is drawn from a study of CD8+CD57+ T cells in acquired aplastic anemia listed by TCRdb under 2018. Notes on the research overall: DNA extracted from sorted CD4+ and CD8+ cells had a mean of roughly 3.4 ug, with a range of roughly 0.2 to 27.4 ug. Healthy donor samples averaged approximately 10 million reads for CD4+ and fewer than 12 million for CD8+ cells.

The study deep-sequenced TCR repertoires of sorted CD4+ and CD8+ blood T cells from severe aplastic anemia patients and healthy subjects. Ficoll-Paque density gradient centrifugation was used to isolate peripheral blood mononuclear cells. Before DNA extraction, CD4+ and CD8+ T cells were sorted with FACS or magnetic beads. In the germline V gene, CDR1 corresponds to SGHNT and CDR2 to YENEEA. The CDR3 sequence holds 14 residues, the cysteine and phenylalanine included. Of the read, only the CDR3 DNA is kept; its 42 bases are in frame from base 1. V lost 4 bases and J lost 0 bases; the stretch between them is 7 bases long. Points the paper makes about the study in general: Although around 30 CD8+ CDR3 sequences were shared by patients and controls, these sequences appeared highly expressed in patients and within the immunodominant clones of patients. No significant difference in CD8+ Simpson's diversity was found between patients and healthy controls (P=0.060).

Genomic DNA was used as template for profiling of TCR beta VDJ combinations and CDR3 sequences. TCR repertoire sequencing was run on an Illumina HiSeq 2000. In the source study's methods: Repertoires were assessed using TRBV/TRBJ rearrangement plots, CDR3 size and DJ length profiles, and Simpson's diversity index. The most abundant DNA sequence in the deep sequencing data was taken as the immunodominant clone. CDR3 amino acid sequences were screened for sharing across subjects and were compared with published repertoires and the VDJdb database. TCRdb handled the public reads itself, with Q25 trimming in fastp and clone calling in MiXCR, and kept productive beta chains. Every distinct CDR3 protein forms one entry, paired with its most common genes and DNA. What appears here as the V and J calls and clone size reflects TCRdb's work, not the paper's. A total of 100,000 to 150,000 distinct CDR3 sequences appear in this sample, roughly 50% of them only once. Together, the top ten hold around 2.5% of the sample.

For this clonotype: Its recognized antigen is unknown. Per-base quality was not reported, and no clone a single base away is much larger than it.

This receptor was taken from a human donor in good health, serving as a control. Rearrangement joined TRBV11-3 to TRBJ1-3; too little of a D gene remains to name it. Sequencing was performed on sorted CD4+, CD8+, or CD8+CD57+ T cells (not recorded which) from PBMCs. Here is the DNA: TGTGCCAGCAGCTCCTGGGGCTCTGGAAACACCATATATTTT. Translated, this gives CASSSWGSGNTIYF. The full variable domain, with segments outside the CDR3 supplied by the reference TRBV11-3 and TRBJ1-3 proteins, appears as EAGVVQSPRYKIIEKKQPVAFWCNPISGHNTLYWYLQNLGQGPELLIRYENEEAVDDSQLPKDRFSAERLKGVDSTLKIQPAELGDSAVYLCASSSWGSGNTIYFGEGSWLTVV.